A selection of T cell receptor beta chains follows, all from one sample in a study of blood T cell repertoires in COVID-19. Some clones are missing from TCRdb's copy, which holds only in-frame ones; the method was immunoSEQ multiplex PCR. The table shows roughly 400,000 clones, with roughly 90% occurring only once. What was sequenced was PBMCs or T cells enriched from blood (not recorded which). The receptor set was obtained from a woman between 40 and 55 years old with acute COVID-19. Both conserved end residues are trimmed from each CDR3.

CDR3aa: ASSLGDWDNEKLF; v_gene: TRBV5-8; j_gene: TRBJ1-4
CDR3aa: AWSVGGISYEQY; v_gene: TRBV30; j_gene: TRBJ2-7
CDR3aa: ASSKALRGAQPQH; v_gene: TRBV21-1; j_gene: TRBJ1-5
CDR3aa: ASSYGTGTYEQY; v_gene: TRBV6-5; j_gene: TRBJ2-7
CDR3aa: ASSDGTDNEKLF; v_gene: TRBV2; j_gene: TRBJ1-4
CDR3aa: ASSLGTSGGSTDTQY; v_gene: TRBV5-8; j_gene: TRBJ2-3
CDR3aa: ASSLVRDQETQY; v_gene: TRBV5-1; j_gene: TRBJ2-5
CDR3aa: ASSVEGSSPSYNEQF; v_gene: TRBV6-4; j_gene: TRBJ2-1
CDR3aa: ASSIEGGKGEQF; v_gene: TRBV19; j_gene: TRBJ2-1
CDR3aa: ASSYGIGRSHVDEQF; v_gene: TRBV6-2/TRBV6-3; j_gene: TRBJ2-1